Below are 32 T cell receptor beta chains sequenced from a single sample in a study of cytomegalovirus exposure and HLA in healthy donors. In the PCR, 60 Vbeta and 13 Jbeta primers were used. Assay used: immunoSEQ multiplex PCR; TCRdb lists only in-frame clones, some missing. Here the sample spans 150,000 to 200,000 clones, around 75% being singletons. The sample taken for sequencing was PBMCs. Receptor source: a young woman in good health and CMV-seronegative.

This chain joins TRBV19 and TRBJ2-1; D gene unclear. Trimming stripped 1 base from V and 5 bases from J, with 6 bases between. CDR1 LNHDA and CDR2 SQIVND come from the germline V gene (reference sequence). CDR3 length: 13 amino acids. In DNA, the CDR3 is TGTGCCAGTAGTATAGGGCAGAACAATGAGCAGTTCTTC. Residues: CASSIGQNNEQFF.

The chain recombines TRBV2 with TRBJ2-2, with 10 positions matching TRBD1. CDR3 length: 14 residues. CDR1 and CDR2 (germline): SNHLY, FYNNEI. V trimming: 6 bases; J trimming: 6 bases; junction bases outside the gene matches: 4. CDR3 loop: CASRPDRGAGELFF. The CDR3 DNA sequence: TGTGCCAGCAGACCGGACAGGGGGGCCGGGGAGCTGTTTTTT. The variable domain in full, completed from reference TRBV2 and TRBJ2-2, reads EPEVTQTPSHQVTQMGQEVILRCVPISNHLYFYWYRQILGQKVEFLVSFYNNEISEKSEIFDDQFSVERPDGSNFTLKIRSTKLEDSAMYFCASRPDRGAGELFFGEGSRLTVL.

This chain uses TRBV7-9 with TRBJ2-2; perhaps TRBD1 as D (6 bases). Germline V lookup: CDR1 SEHNR, CDR2 FQNEAQ (reference sequence). The CDR3 has 16 residues. Between the trimmed V and J ends, which lost 6 bases and 1 base, there was a span of 15 bases. The CDR3 reads CASRYISRGNTGELFF. The CDR3 bases are TGTGCCAGCAGATATATCTCCAGGGGGAACACCGGGGAGCTGTTTTTT.

This chain joins TRBV5-1 and TRBJ2-3, with a tentative D call TRBD1 (6 bases). Looked up from germline, CDR1 is SGHRS and CDR2 is YFSETQ. V was cut by 3 bases and J by 4 bases, with 12 bases left in between. The CDR3 consists of 14 residues. CDR3 residues: CASSSLQGSDTQYF. As DNA, the CDR3 is TGCGCCAGCAGCTCCCTACAGGGCTCAGATACGCAGTATTTT.

As regards this clone: A read error may produce the germline difference seen at one junction end. Other DNA sequences in this specimen translate into the identical CDR3. The chain couples TRBV5-4 to TRBJ2-7; 7 positions match TRBD2. This CDR3 has 13 amino acids. The V gene's germline CDR1 is SGHNT and CDR2 YYREEE (reference sequence). The CDR3 is CASSTGTTYEQYF. The DNA for the CDR3 is TGCGCCAGCAGCACCGGGACTACCTACGAGCAGTACTTC.

CDR3 amino acids: CASSPQGTGPAEQYF. The CDR3 bases are TGTGCCAGCTCACCCCAAGGGACAGGACCGGCCGAGCAGTACTTC. This sequence joins TRBV18 and TRBJ2-7; 8 positions match TRBD1. Germline V lookup: CDR1 KGHSH, CDR2 LQKENI. The CDR3 extends over 15 amino acids. After removal of 3 bases from V and 6 bases from J, the junction contained 10 bases not matched to a gene.

This sequence joins TRBV19 and TRBJ2-2; perhaps TRBD2 as D (6 bases). The CDR3 is 14 amino acids. The V end was cut by 7 bases, the J end by 6 bases, with 15 bases between. Germline lookup yields CDR1 LNHDA and CDR2 SQIVND (reference sequence). The CDR3 reads CASKEGLGSGELFF. In DNA form, the CDR3 reads TGTGCCAGTAAGGAGGGGCTGGGGTCCGGGGAGCTGTTTTTT.

The gene calls are TRBV5-1 and TRBJ1-2, with D perhaps matching TRBD1 (5 bases). Looked up from germline, CDR1 is SGHRS and CDR2 is YFSETQ. Trimming stripped 2 bases from V and 2 bases from J, with 7 bases between. This CDR3 has 13 residues. In DNA form, the CDR3 reads TGCGCCAGCAGCTTCGCAGGGAACTATGGCTACACCTTC. Its translation is CASSFAGNYGYTF.

A word on this clone: An end of the junction does not agree with germline; a read error may underlie this. V usage is TRBV25-1 and J usage is TRBJ1-2; the match to TRBD1 covers 9 bases. Germline V CDR1 and CDR2: MGHDK, SYGVNS. This CDR3 comprises 14 residues. The CDR3, as DNA: TGTGCCAGCAGCCTCGGACAGGGGAACTGTGGCTACACCTTC. Protein product: CASSLGQGNCGYTF.

The CDR3 sequence is CASSFGTASYEQYF. The CDR3 nucleotides are TGTGCCAGCAGCTTCGGGACAGCTTCCTACGAGCAGTACTTC. The chain joins TRBV7-9 to TRBJ2-7; 7 bases are a match to TRBD1. The ends lost 3 bases at V and 1 base at J; junction bases unmatched: 3. The CDR3 covers 14 residues. Germline values: CDR1 SEHNR, CDR2 FQNEAQ (reference sequence).

This sequence joins TRBV14 and TRBJ2-1; D uncertain. There are 12 residues in the CDR3. Trimming pared 4 bases from V and 9 bases from J, leaving 10 bases between. The germline CDR1 and CDR2 sequences are SGHDN and FVKESK. This CDR3 is CASSPSFFEQFF. The CDR3 nucleotides read TGTGCCAGCAGCCCTTCCTTCTTTGAGCAGTTCTTC.

The CDR3 region is CASSLAGGGQSYEQYF. CDR3 bases: TGTGCCAGCAGCTTGGCCGGCGGGGGGCAATCCTACGAGCAGTACTTC. The rearrangement joins TRBV5-4 to TRBJ2-7; 8 bases align to TRBD2. CDR3 length: 16 residues. In germline, CDR1 is SGHNT, CDR2 YYREEE (reference sequence). With V trimmed by 0 bases and J by 1 base, 6 bases remained unmatched.

The genes are TRBV5-5 and TRBJ2-7; a weak D match, TRBD1 (5 bases). Germline V CDR1 and CDR2: SGHKS, YYEKEE (reference sequence). The length of the CDR3 is 15 residues. The V gene lost 2 bases and the J gene lost 2 bases, with 14 bases spanning the gap. The CDR3 sequence: CASSFAGHGTYEQYF. The CDR3 DNA is TGTGCCAGCAGCTTCGCAGGACACGGAACCTACGAGCAGTACTTC.

The chain employs TRBV5-1 and TRBJ1-5; 7 positions match TRBD1. Germline values: CDR1 SGHRS, CDR2 YFSETQ. The CDR3 loop spans 15 amino acids. Unmatched junction bases numbered 7, after V lost 0 bases and J lost 7 bases. The CDR3 nucleotides are TGCGCCAGCAGCTTGGAAGGGGGCCGCGGACAGCCCCAGCATTTT. The encoded protein is CASSLEGGRGQPQHF.

This clone was seen just once. J is TRBJ1-2 and V is TRBV27; TRBD1 matches at 7 bases. This CDR3 has 15 amino acids. The junction had 7 bases not matched to a gene; V was cut back by 5 bases and J by 1 base. The germline V gene has CDR1 MNHEY and CDR2 SMNVEV (reference sequence). The DNA of the CDR3 is TGTGCCAGCAGTCTAGCTTGGGACAGTAACTATGGCTACACCTTC. Translation: CASSLAWDSNYGYTF.

This clone has more than one count but fewer than ten. V and J are TRBV5-6 and TRBJ1-2; TRBD1 is a possible D gene (6 bases). This CDR3 comprises 13 residues. Germline assignment: CDR1 SGHDT and CDR2 YYEEEE. V was pared by 4 bases and J by 3 bases, with 10 bases between. As DNA, the CDR3 is TGTGCCAGCAGCCTCAGACAGGACTATGGCTACACCTTC. It codes for CASSLRQDYGYTF.

V and J are TRBV19 and TRBJ1-2; D is possibly TRBD1 (6 bases). The CDR3 sequence is 13 residues long. V dropped 3 bases and J dropped 5 bases, with 10 bases sitting between them. The germline CDR1 and CDR2 sequences are LNHDA and SQIVND (reference sequence). This CDR3 is CASSIQGLYGYTF. The CDR3 DNA sequence: TGTGCCAGTAGTATCCAGGGGTTGTATGGCTACACCTTC.

CDR3 nucleotide sequence: TGCAGCGTCAAAGGGACATACTCCTACGAGCAGTACTTC. It yields the protein CSVKGTYSYEQYF. The V gene is TRBV29-1, the J gene TRBJ2-7, with D possibly matching TRBD1 (6 bases). The germline gives CDR1 SQVTM, CDR2 ANQGSEA. V was shortened by 6 bases and J by 0 bases, with 12 bases between the two germline ends. The CDR3 contains 13 residues.

The chain combines TRBV19 with TRBJ1-1; 7 bases fit TRBD1. The CDR3 length is 13 residues. Germline V gene sequence: CDR1 LNHDA, CDR2 SQIVND (reference sequence). V dropped 3 bases and J dropped 4; count of bases not matched to a gene: 2. This CDR3 reads CASSIQGVTEAFF. The CDR3 DNA reads TGTGCCAGTAGTATTCAGGGGGTCACTGAAGCTTTCTTT.

This chain joins TRBV27 and TRBJ1-2; TRBD1 matches at 7 bases. Germline loops: CDR1 MNHEY, CDR2 SMNVEV (reference sequence). With V trimmed by 4 bases and J by 6 bases, 5 bases remained unmatched. This CDR3 contains 13 residues. The CDR3 reads CASSYRGGDGYTF. The CDR3 coding sequence is TGTGCCAGCAGTTACAGGGGAGGAGATGGCTACACCTTC.

This sequence joins TRBV5-6 and TRBJ1-6, with D possibly matching TRBD1 (6 bases). CDR3 length: 16 residues. Per germline, CDR1 SGHDT and CDR2 YYEEEE. With 0 bases removed from V and 10 bases from J, the gap between germline ends came to 17 bases. The CDR3 nucleotides read TGTGCCAGCAGCTTGGGCCAAGGGACATTTGGATCACCCCTCCACTTT. Protein sequence: CASSLGQGTFGSPLHF. The entire variable domain, with the rest obtained from reference TRBV5-6 and TRBJ1-6, is as follows: DAGVTQSPTHLIKTRGQQVTLRCSPKSGHDTVSWYQQALGQGPQFIFQYYEEEERQRGNFPDRFSGHQFPNYSSELNVNALLLGDSALYLCASSLGQGTFGSPLHFGNGTRLTVT.

The rearrangement links TRBV18 to TRBJ2-5; 7 bases are a match to TRBD1. The CDR3 runs to 15 residues. The trim removed 3 bases at V and 0 bases at J, leaving 4 bases unmatched. Germline V gene lookup returns CDR1 KGHSH and CDR2 LQKENI. Here the CDR3 DNA reads TGTGCCAGCTCACCCGGGACAGACAACCAAGAGACCCAGTACTTC. It is translated as CASSPGTDNQETQYF.

There are a few counts of this clone. This chain uses TRBV15 with TRBJ2-7; D is unclear. CDR3 length: 14 residues. Deletions cut 2 bases from V and 0 bases from J, with 8 bases between. Germline V gene lookup returns CDR1 LNHNV and CDR2 YYDKDF (reference sequence). The CDR3 sequence is CATSRPSSSYEQYF. In DNA form, the CDR3 reads TGTGCCACCAGCAGACCCTCTTCCTCCTACGAGCAGTACTTC.

The chain has TRBV25-1 and TRBJ2-3, with a weak D call TRBD2 (6 bases). Germline lookup yields CDR1 MGHDK and CDR2 SYGVNS. The CDR3 spans 13 residues. V was shortened by 4 bases and J by 3 bases, with 8 bases between the two germline ends. The CDR3 loop is CASSGGRTDTQYF. The CDR3 DNA follows: TGTGCCAGCAGTGGGGGGAGGACAGATACGCAGTATTTT.

V and J are TRBV2 and TRBJ1-5; D remains unclear. Germline assignment: CDR1 SNHLY and CDR2 FYNNEI. Trimming stripped 5 bases from V and 0 bases from J, with 8 bases between. The CDR3 consists of 14 residues. CDR3 coding DNA: TGTGCCAGCAGTCGACTGGTTAGCAATCAGCCCCAGCATTTT. Amino acid sequence: CASSRLVSNQPQHF.

This chain connects TRBV27 to TRBJ2-7; TRBD2 might be the D (6 bases). The germline CDR1 and CDR2 sequences are MNHEY and SMNVEV (reference sequence). The ends were cut back, 6 bases at V and 4 bases at J, with 13 bases in the middle. The length of the CDR3 is 13 residues. Here the CDR3 reads CASSLRGRYEQYF. Here the CDR3 DNA reads TGTGCCAGCAGCCTGAGAGGGAGGTACGAGCAGTACTTC.

In its sample, this clone was seen a few times. The rearrangement joins TRBV5-5 to TRBJ2-1; 9 bases agree with TRBD1. Germline V CDR1 and CDR2: SGHKS, YYEKEE (reference sequence). V gave up 0 bases and J gave up 2 bases; unmatched junction bases: 6. There are 17 residues in the CDR3. The chain's CDR3 is CASSLGWDRATYNEQFF. The CDR3 DNA reads TGTGCCAGCAGCTTGGGGTGGGACAGGGCCACCTACAATGAGCAGTTCTTC.

This chain uses TRBV13 with TRBJ1-2, with D perhaps matching TRBD1 (6 bases). V lost 6 bases and J 8 bases, leaving 28 bases between the germline ends. There are 17 residues in the CDR3. The germline V gene has CDR1 PRHDT and CDR2 FYEKMQ (reference sequence). CDR3 residues: CASSSRGGADYTGGYTF. The CDR3 DNA sequence: TGTGCCAGCAGTTCTAGAGGGGGGGCGGATTATACGGGAGGCTACACCTTC. Using reference TRBV13 and TRBJ1-2 for the parts outside the CDR3, the full variable domain is AAGVIQSPRHLIKEKRETATLKCYPIPRHDTVYWYQQGPGQDPQFLISFYEKMQSDKGSIPDRFSAQQFSDYHSELNMSSLELGDSALYFCASSSRGGADYTGGYTFGSGTRLTVV.

The rearrangement joins TRBV29-1 to TRBJ1-2, with D perhaps TRBD1 (6 bases). Trimming stripped 4 bases from V and 8 bases from J, with 17 bases between. CDR3 size: 13 residues. Germline-derived CDR1 and CDR2 are SQVTM and ANQGSEA. This chain's CDR3 is CSVAVRGARGYTF. As DNA, the CDR3 is TGCAGCGTTGCCGTACGGGGGGCGAGGGGCTACACCTTC. Together with reference TRBV29-1 and TRBJ1-2, the CDR3 gives the full variable domain: SAVISQKPSRDICQRGTSLTIQCQVDSQVTMMFWYRQQPGQSLTLIATANQGSEATYESGFVIDKFPISRPNLTFSTLTVSNMSPEDSSIYLCSVAVRGARGYTFGSGTRLTVV.

This chain connects TRBV25-1 to TRBJ2-1, with 13 bases matching TRBD2. V dropped 4 bases and J dropped 7; count of bases not matched to a gene: 13. In germline, CDR1 is MGHDK, CDR2 SYGVNS. The CDR3 length is 18 residues. CDR3 protein: CASSGGLAGITGRNEQFF. The CDR3 DNA follows: TGTGCCAGCAGTGGGGGACTAGCGGGAATTACCGGTAGAAATGAGCAGTTCTTC.

V usage is TRBV5-4 and J usage is TRBJ2-3; D might be TRBD1 (5 bases). V shed 5 bases and J shed 3 bases, with 7 bases lying between them. The germline V gene encodes CDR1 SGHNT and CDR2 YYREEE (reference sequence). The CDR3 extends over 12 amino acids. The CDR3 spells CASSWTTDTQYF. The CDR3 bases are TGTGCCAGCAGTTGGACAACAGATACGCAGTATTTT.

The gene calls are TRBV6-6 and TRBJ1-1; 9 bases are shared with TRBD1. Per germline, CDR1 MNHNY and CDR2 SVGAGI (reference sequence). The J segment lost 1 base and the V segment lost 4 bases, leaving 7 bases of the junction unmatched. CDR3 length equals 16 residues. The CDR3 protein is CASSSSLTGGNTEAFF. CDR3 sequence (DNA): TGTGCCAGCAGTTCCAGTTTGACAGGGGGGAACACTGAAGCTTTCTTT.